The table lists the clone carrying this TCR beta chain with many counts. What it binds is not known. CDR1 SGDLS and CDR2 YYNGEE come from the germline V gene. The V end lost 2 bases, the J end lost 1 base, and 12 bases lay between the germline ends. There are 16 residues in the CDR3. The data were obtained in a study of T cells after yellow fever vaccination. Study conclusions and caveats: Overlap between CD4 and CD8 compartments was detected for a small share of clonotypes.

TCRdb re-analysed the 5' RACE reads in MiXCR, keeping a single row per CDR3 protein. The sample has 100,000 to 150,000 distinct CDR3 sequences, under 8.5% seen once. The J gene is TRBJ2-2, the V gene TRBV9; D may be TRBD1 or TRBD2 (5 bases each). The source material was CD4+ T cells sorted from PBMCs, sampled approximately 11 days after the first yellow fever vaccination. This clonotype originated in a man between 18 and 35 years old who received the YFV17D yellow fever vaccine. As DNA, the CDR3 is TGTGCCAGCAGCGTGTTGGGGACCGAGAACACCGGGGAGCTGTTTTTT. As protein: CASSVLGTENTGELFF.